This TCR beta chain comes out of a study of cytomegalovirus exposure and HLA in healthy donors. 60 Vbeta and 13 Jbeta primers were used in PCR. The data were produced by immunoSEQ multiplex PCR, yet TCRdb's version contains in-frame clones alone and is incomplete. The sample records about 130,000 clones, 65% to 85% being singletons. Between the trimmed V and J ends, which lost 8 bases and 0 bases, there was a span of 15 bases. This CDR3 region has 15 residues. Germline V lookup: CDR1 WSHSY, CDR2 SAAADI. The sequencing sample was made of PBMCs. V gene TRBV10-2 combines with J gene TRBJ2-3; a weak D match, TRBD2 (5 bases). The receptor comes from a boy younger than 18 in good health and CMV-seronegative. CDR3 loop: CASREAGASTDTQYF. CDR3 bases: TGCGCCAGCCGAGAGGCGGGCGCTAGCACAGATACGCAGTATTTT.